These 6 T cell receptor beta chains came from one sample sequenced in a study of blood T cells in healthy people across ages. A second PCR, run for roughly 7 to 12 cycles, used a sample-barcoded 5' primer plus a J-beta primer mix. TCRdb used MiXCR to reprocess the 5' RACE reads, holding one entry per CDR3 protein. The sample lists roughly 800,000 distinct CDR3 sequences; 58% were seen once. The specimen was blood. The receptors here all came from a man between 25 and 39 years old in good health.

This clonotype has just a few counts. The CDR3 sequence: CASSQDLAASAYEQYF. The CDR3 region has the DNA TGTGCCAGCAGCCAAGACTTGGCAGCTTCGGCCTACGAGCAGTACTTC. The chain couples TRBV3-1 to TRBJ2-7; no clear D gene. CDR3 size: 16 residues. Looked up from germline, CDR1 is LGHDT and CDR2 is YNNKEL (reference sequence). Trimming removed 0 bases from V and 2 bases from J, with 14 bases in between.

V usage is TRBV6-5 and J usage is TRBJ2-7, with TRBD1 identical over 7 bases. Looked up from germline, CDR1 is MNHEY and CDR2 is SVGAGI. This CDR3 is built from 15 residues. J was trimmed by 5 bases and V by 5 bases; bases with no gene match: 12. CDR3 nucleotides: TGTGCCAGCAGTCCCTGGGGACAGTCTTGGGACGAGCAGTACTTC. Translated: CASSPWGQSWDEQYF.

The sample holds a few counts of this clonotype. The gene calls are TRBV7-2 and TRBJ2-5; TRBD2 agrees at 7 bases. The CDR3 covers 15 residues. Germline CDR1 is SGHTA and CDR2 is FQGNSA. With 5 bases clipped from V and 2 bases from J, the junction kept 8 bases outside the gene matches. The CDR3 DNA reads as TGTGCCAGCAGCGCTTGGGGGGGAACGCAAGAGACCCAGTACTTC. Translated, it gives CASSAWGGTQETQYF.

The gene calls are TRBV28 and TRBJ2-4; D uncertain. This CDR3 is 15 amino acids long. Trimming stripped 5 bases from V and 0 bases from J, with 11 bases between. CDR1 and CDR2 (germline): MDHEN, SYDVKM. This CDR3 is CASSGLEVAKNIQYF. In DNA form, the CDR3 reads TGTGCCAGCAGTGGATTAGAGGTAGCCAAAAACATTCAGTACTTC.

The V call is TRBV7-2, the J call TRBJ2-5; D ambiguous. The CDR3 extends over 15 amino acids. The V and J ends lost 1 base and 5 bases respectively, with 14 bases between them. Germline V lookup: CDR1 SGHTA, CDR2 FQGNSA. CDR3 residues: CASSLEGRVRETQYF. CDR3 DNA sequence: TGTGCCAGCAGCTTAGAGGGTCGGGTTCGGGAGACCCAGTACTTC.

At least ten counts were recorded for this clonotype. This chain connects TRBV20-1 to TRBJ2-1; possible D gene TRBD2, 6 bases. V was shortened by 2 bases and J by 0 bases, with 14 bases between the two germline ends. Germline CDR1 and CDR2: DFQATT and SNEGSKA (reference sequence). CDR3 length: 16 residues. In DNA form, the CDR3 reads TGCAGTGCTAGACCTGGAGGGTCCAGCTCCTACAATGAGCAGTTCTTC. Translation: CSARPGGSSSYNEQFF.